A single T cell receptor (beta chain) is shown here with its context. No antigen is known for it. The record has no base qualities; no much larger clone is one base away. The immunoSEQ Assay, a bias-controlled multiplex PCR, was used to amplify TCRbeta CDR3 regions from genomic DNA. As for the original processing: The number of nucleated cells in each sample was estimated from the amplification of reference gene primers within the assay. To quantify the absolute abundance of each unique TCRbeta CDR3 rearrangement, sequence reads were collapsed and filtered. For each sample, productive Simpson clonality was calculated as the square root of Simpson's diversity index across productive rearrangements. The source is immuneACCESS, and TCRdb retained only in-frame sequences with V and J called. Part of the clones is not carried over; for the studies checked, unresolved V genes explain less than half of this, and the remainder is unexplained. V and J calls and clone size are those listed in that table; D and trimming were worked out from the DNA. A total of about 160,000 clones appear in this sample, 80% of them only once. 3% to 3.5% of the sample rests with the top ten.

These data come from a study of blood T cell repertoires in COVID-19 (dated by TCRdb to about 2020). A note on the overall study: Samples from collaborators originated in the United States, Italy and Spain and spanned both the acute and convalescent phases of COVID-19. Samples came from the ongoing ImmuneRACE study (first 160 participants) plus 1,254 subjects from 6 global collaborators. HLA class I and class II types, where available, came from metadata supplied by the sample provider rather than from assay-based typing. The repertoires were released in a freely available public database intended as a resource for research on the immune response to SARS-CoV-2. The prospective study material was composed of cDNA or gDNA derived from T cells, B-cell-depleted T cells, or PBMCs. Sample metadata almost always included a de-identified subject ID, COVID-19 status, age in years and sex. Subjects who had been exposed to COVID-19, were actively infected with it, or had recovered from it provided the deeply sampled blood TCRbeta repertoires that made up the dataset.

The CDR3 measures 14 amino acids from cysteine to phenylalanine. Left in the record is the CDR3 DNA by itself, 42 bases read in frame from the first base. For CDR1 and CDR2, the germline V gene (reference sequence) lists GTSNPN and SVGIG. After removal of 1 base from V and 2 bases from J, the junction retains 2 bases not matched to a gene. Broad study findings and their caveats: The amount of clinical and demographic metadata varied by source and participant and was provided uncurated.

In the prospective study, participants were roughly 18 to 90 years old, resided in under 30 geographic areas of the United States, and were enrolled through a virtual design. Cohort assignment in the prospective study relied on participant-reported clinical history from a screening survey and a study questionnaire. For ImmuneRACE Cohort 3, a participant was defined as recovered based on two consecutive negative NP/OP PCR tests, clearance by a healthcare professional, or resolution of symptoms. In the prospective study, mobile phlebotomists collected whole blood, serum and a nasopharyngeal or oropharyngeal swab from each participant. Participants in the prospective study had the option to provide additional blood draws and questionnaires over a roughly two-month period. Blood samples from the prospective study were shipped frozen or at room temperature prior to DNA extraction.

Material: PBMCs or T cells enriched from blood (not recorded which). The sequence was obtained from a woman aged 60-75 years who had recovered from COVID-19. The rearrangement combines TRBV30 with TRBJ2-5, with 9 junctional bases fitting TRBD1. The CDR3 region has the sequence CAWSAGTGQETQYF. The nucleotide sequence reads TGTGCCTGGAGTGCCGGGACAGGGCAAGAGACCCAGTACTTC.